The entry below describes one T cell receptor (beta chain). Its cognate antigen is unknown. The record originates from a study of T-cell reconstitution after alpha-beta-depleted transplantation in children. The study's findings and limits: TCRbeta diversity was high at day 60 in some patients (a result of surviving recipient T cells and thymic progenitors). Several hundred expanded graft clones reportedly supplied alpha-beta T cells about two months after transplant.

Preparation of the TCRbeta library used unique molecular identifiers. TCRdb itself ran the PCR reads through MiXCR, one entry per CDR3 protein. The sample contains a few hundred thousand distinct CDR3 sequences, roughly 30% of which appear only once. V shed 6 bases and J 4 bases; nucleotides not matched to a gene: 9. This CDR3 is built from 16 residues. The germline gives CDR1 WSHSY, CDR2 SAAADI. This chain connects TRBV10-2 to TRBJ2-2; 9 nucleotides agree with TRBD1. The origin of this receptor is a boy in the first two years of life with Wiskott-Aldrich syndrome, due to receive a stem cell transplant. The source was PBMCs, collected before TCRalphabeta/CD19-depleted stem cell transplant. CDR3 in DNA: TGCGCCAGCAGACTACAGGGGGCGCGGGGCACCGGGGAGCTGTTTTTT. Translated, it gives CASRLQGARGTGELFF.